Each of the 17 T cell receptor beta chains below was sequenced from the same sample in a study of cytomegalovirus exposure and HLA in healthy donors. PCR amplification relied on 60 Vbeta primers (plus 13 Jbeta primers). Method: immunoSEQ multiplex PCR; TCRdb's copy keeps in-frame clones and lacks some. In the table there are 65,000 or so clones, 78% of which are singletons. Material: PBMCs. These receptors were collected from a girl under 18 in good health and CMV-seropositive.

The sample holds one count of this clone. The CDR3 is CASSRSGGDQYF. As DNA, the CDR3 is TGTGCCAGTAGTAGGAGCGGAGGGGACCAGTACTTC. The chain is built from TRBV19 and TRBJ2-5; possible D gene TRBD2, 6 bases. The V gene's germline CDR1 is LNHDA and CDR2 SQIVND (reference sequence). CDR3 length equals 12 residues. Trimming took off 4 bases at V and 10 bases at J, with 13 bases between the two ends.

This clone was detected only once. The rearrangement links TRBV2 to TRBJ1-5; TRBD1 is a possible D gene (6 bases). The CDR3 covers 13 residues. The ends were cut back, 8 bases at V and 6 bases at J, with 14 bases in the middle. Germline V CDR1 and CDR2: SNHLY, FYNNEI. The CDR3 DNA follows: TGTGCCAGCCTACAGGGAGTCGGTCAGCCCCAGCATTTT. As protein: CASLQGVGQPQHF.

In this sample, this clone turned up once. This chain joins TRBV29-1 and TRBJ1-2; D gene uncertain. There are 13 residues in the CDR3. CDR1 and CDR2 from the germline V gene are SQVTM and ANQGSEA. V lost 6 bases to trimming and J lost 2 bases, with 13 bases between them. The CDR3 protein is CSVRPDGNYGYTF. In DNA form, the CDR3 reads TGCAGCGTACGTCCTGACGGGAACTATGGCTACACCTTC.

In this sample, this clone turned up a few times. The V and J genes are TRBV6-1 and TRBJ1-3, with D unresolved. The germline V gene encodes CDR1 MNHNS and CDR2 SASEGT. Trimming removed 3 bases from V and 4 bases from J, with 13 bases in between. The CDR3 is made up of 15 amino acids. Here the CDR3 DNA reads TGTGCCAGCAGTGACTCGACTCACGGAGGAAACACCATATATTTT. Amino acids: CASSDSTHGGNTIYF.

This chain uses TRBV6-5 with TRBJ2-7; D is unresolved. Germline V lookup: CDR1 MNHEY, CDR2 SVGAGI. This CDR3 region has 13 residues. The V gene lost 5 bases and the J gene lost 1 base, with 9 bases spanning the gap. The CDR3 here is CASSPSESYEQYF. The CDR3 DNA reads as TGTGCCAGCAGTCCCTCGGAGTCCTACGAGCAGTACTTC.

CDR3 bases: TGTGCCAGCAGCAAATACTTTAGCGGGAGCTCCTACGAGCAGTACTTC. Protein sequence: CASSKYFSGSSYEQYF. The chain employs TRBV21-1 and TRBJ2-7; no check of the table's D call, TRBD2, against the DNA was made. TRBV21-1 has pseudogene status. The CDR3 covers 16 residues.

The chain recombines TRBV28 with TRBJ1-4; D is perhaps TRBD1 (6 bases). V shed 4 bases and J shed 4 bases, with 13 bases lying between them. Germline V gene lookup returns CDR1 MDHEN and CDR2 SYDVKM. The CDR3 totals 15 residues. The CDR3 nucleotides are TGTGCCAGCAGTTCCCGAGGGGGAATTAATGAAAAACTGTTTTTT. Its translation is CASSSRGGINEKLFF.

The chain links TRBV4-1 to TRBJ1-4, with no clear D. The V end lost 4 bases, the J end lost 13 bases, and 19 bases lay between the germline ends. The CDR3 runs to 14 residues. Germline V gene data show CDR1 as MGHRA and CDR2 as YSYEKL. CDR3 protein: CASSPDSGEPGLFF. The CDR3 DNA sequence: TGCGCCAGCAGCCCCGACTCCGGGGAACCGGGACTGTTTTTT.

The chain links TRBV5-1 to TRBJ2-7; maybe TRBD2 (6 bases). V shed 6 bases and J shed 1 base, with 8 bases lying between them. Looked up from germline, CDR1 is SGHRS and CDR2 is YFSETQ. This CDR3 has 12 residues. The CDR3 nucleotides are TGCGCCAGCACGGGAGATTCCTACGAGCAGTACTTC. As protein: CASTGDSYEQYF.

CDR3: CASSRLTSGSYEQYF. In nucleotides, the CDR3 is TGTGCCAGCAGCCGTTTGACTAGCGGCTCCTACGAGCAGTACTTC. V gene TRBV11-2 combines with J gene TRBJ2-7; TRBD2 matches 9 bases. Germline loops: CDR1 SGHAT, CDR2 FQNNGV. The CDR3 extends over 15 amino acids. V was pared by 5 bases and J by 0 bases, with 5 bases of the junction left unmatched.

The chain has TRBV10-1 and TRBJ1-2; 8 positions agree with TRBD1. V was clipped by 8 bases and J by 2 bases; unmatched bases: 13. This CDR3 has 16 residues. CDR1 is WNHNN and CDR2 is SYGVQD in the germline V gene (reference sequence). CDR3 sequence: CASGITLRTGNYGYTF. CDR3 DNA: TGCGCCAGCGGAATCACTCTCCGGACAGGGAACTATGGCTACACCTTC.

To note about this clone: The junction shows a germline mismatch at one end, possibly a read error. The rearrangement links TRBV6-5 to TRBJ1-1; 7 positions agree with TRBD1. The CDR3 loop spans 13 amino acids. Per germline, CDR1 MNHEY and CDR2 SVGAGI. The CDR3 here is CASSLGRGPGQSF. Here the CDR3 DNA reads TGTGCCAGCAGTTTGGGACGTGGTCCGGGACAGAGCTTT.

The chain carries TRBV7-2 and TRBJ2-7, with D perhaps matching TRBD1 (7 bases). Per germline, CDR1 SGHTA and CDR2 FQGNSA. Trimming shortened V by 3 bases and J by 0 bases, and 12 bases separated the two germline ends. The CDR3 runs 15 residues. This CDR3 reads CASSFRGASSYEQYF. The CDR3 coding sequence is TGTGCCAGCAGCTTCAGGGGGGCTAGCTCCTACGAGCAGTACTTC. The full variable domain, completed using reference TRBV7-2 and TRBJ2-7, is GAGVSQSPSNKVTEKGKDVELRCDPISGHTALYWYRQSLGQGLEFLIYFQGNSAPDKSGLPSDRFSAERTGGSVSTLTIQRTQQEDSAVYLCASSFRGASSYEQYFGPGTRLTVT.

This chain uses TRBV30 with TRBJ2-5; 10 nucleotides align to TRBD2. The V gene's germline CDR1 is GTSNPN and CDR2 SVGIG (reference sequence). The length of the CDR3 is 16 residues. V lost 0 bases, J lost 2 bases, and 6 bases stayed unmatched. CDR3 nucleotides: TGTGCCTGGAGTGTACTAGCTAGCGGGGGACAAGAGACCCAGTACTTC. It codes for CAWSVLASGGQETQYF.

The chain employs TRBV7-2 and TRBJ2-1, with 11 bases that match TRBD2. CDR1 SGHTA and CDR2 FQGNSA come from the germline V gene. The ends lost 3 bases at V and 6 bases at J; junction bases unmatched: 4. CDR3 length: 15 residues. CDR3 residues: CASSFTSGGTNEQFF. Here the CDR3 DNA reads TGTGCCAGCAGCTTTACTAGCGGGGGCACCAATGAGCAGTTCTTC. The full variable domain, in which reference TRBV7-2 and TRBJ2-1 provide the parts outside the CDR3, is GAGVSQSPSNKVTEKGKDVELRCDPISGHTALYWYRQSLGQGLEFLIYFQGNSAPDKSGLPSDRFSAERTGGSVSTLTIQRTQQEDSAVYLCASSFTSGGTNEQFFGPGTRLTVL.

The V and J genes are TRBV5-1 and TRBJ2-7; 11 nucleotides line up with TRBD1. Germline assignment: CDR1 SGHRS and CDR2 YFSETQ. With V trimmed by 4 bases and J by 3 bases, 6 bases remained unmatched. The CDR3 runs 15 residues. The CDR3 reads CASSERTGGFYEQYF. The CDR3, as DNA: TGCGCCAGCAGCGAAAGGACAGGGGGCTTCTACGAGCAGTACTTC.

The V gene is TRBV15, the J gene TRBJ1-5; no firm D call. V lost 3 bases to trimming and J lost 0 bases, with 9 bases between them. The CDR3 is made up of 15 amino acids. Germline CDR1 is LNHNV and CDR2 is YYDKDF (reference sequence). The CDR3: CATSRAAYSNQPQHF. CDR3 sequence (DNA): TGTGCCACCAGCAGGGCTGCATATAGCAATCAGCCCCAGCATTTT.